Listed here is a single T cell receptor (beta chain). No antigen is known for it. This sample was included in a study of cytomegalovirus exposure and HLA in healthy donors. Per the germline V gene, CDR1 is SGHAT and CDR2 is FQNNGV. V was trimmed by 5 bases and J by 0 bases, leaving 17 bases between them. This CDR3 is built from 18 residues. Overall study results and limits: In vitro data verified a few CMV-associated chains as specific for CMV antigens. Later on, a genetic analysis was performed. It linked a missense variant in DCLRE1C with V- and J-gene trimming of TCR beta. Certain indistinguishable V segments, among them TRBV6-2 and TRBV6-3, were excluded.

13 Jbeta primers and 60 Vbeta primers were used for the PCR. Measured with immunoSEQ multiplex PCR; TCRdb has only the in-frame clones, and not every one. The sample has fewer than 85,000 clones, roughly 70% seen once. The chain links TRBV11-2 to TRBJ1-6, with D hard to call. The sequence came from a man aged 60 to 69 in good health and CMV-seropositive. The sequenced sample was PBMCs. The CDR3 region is CASSPRAGGSSYNSPLHF. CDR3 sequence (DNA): TGTGCCAGCAGCCCCCGGGCAGGAGGGAGCTCCTATAATTCACCCCTCCACTTT.